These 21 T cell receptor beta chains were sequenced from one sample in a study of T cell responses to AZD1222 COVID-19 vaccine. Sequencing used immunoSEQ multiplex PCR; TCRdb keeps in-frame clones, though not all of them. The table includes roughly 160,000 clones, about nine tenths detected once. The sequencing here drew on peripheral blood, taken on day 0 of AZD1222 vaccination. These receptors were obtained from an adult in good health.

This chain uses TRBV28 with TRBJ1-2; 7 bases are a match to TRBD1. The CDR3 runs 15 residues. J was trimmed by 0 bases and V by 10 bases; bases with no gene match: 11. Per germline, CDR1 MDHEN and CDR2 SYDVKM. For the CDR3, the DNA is TGTGCCACTTTGACAGGGAGACGGCCTAACTATGGCTACACCTTC. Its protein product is CATLTGRRPNYGYTF.

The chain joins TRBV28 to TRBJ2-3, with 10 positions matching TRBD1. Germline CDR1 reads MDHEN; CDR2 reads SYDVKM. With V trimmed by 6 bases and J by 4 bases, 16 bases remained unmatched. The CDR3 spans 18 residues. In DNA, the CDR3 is TGTGCCAGCAGGATCGGGACAGGGGTATTTAACAGGGCAGATACGCAGTATTTT. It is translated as CASRIGTGVFNRADTQYF.

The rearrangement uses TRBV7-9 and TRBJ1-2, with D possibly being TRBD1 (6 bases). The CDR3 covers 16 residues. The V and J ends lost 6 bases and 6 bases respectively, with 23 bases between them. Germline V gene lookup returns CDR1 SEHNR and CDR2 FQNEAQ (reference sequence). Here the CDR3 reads CASSPGQLAWFNGYTF. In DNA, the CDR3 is TGTGCCAGCAGTCCCGGACAGTTGGCCTGGTTTAATGGCTACACCTTC.

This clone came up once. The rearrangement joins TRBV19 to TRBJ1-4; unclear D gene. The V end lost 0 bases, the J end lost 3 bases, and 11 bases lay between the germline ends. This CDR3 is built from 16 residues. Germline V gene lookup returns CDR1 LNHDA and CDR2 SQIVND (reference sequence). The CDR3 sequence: CASSIDHGGSNEKLFF. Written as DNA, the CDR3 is TGTGCCAGTAGTATAGATCATGGAGGATCTAATGAAAAACTGTTTTTT.

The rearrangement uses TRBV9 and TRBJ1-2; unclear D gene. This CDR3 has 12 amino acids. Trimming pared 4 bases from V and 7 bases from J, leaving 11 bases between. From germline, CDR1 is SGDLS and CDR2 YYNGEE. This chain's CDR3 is CASSPSKGGYTF. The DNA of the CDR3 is TGTGCCAGCAGCCCGTCGAAAGGTGGCTACACCTTC.

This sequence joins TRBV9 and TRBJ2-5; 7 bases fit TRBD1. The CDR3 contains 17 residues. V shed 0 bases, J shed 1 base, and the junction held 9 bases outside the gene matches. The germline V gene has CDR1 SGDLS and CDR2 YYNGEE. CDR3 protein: CASSVGSRGGLQETQYF. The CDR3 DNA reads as TGTGCCAGCAGCGTAGGAAGTAGAGGGGGCCTCCAAGAGACCCAGTACTTC.

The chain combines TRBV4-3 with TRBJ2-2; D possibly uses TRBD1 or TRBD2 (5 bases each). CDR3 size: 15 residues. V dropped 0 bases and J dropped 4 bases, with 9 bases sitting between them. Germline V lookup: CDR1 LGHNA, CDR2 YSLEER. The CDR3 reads CASSQEWGSTGELFF. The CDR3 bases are TGCGCCAGCAGCCAAGAATGGGGGTCCACCGGGGAGCTGTTTTTT.

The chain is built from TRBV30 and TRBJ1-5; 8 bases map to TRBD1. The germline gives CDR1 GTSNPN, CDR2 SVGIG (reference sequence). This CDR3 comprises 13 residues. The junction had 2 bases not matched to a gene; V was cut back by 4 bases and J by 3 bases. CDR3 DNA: TGTGCCTGGACAGGGGGCATCAATCAGCCCCAGCATTTT. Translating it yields CAWTGGINQPQHF.

DNA of the CDR3: TGCGCCAGCAGCTCTGCACAGGGGGAAGTTTACAATGAGCAGTTCTTC. As protein: CASSSAQGEVYNEQFF. The rearrangement uses TRBV5-1 and TRBJ2-1, with 8 positions matching TRBD1. Germline V CDR1 and CDR2: SGHRS, YFSETQ. The CDR3 covers 16 residues. Trimming removed 3 bases from V and 4 bases from J; junction bases left unmatched: 9.

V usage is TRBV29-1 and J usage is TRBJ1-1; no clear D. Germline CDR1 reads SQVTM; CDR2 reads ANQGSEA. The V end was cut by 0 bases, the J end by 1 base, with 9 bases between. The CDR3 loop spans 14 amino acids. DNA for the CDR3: TGCAGCGTTGAAGATCTGTTTCAGAACACTGAAGCTTTCTTT. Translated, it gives CSVEDLFQNTEAFF. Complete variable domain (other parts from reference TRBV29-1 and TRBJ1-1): SAVISQKPSRDICQRGTSLTIQCQVDSQVTMMFWYRQQPGQSLTLIATANQGSEATYESGFVIDKFPISRPNLTFSTLTVSNMSPEDSSIYLCSVEDLFQNTEAFFGQGTRLTVV.

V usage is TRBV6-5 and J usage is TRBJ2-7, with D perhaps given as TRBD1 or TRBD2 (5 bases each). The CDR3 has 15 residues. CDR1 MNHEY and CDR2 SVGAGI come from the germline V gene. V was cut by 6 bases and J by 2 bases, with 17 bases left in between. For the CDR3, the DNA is TGTGCCAGCAGGAGATCCAGGGAGTCTCCCTACGAGCAGTACTTC. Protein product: CASRRSRESPYEQYF.

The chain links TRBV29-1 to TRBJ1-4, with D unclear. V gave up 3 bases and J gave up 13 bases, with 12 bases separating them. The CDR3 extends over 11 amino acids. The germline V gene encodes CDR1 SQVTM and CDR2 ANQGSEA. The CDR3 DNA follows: TGCAGCGTTGAGAAGCCGGAGGGACTGTTTTTT. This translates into CSVEKPEGLFF.

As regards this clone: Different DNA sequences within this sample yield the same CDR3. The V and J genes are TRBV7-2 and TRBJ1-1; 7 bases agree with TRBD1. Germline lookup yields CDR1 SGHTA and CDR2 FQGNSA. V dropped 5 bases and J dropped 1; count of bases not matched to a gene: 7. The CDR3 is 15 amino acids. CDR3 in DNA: TGTGCCAGCAGCCCTCCGGGACAGAGGAACACTGAAGCTTTCTTT. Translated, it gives CASSPPGQRNTEAFF.

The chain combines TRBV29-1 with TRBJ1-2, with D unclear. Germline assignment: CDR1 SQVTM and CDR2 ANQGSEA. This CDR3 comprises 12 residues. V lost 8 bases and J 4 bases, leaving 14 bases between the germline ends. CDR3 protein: CSTREGSYGYTF. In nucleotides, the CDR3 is TGCAGCACCCGGGAAGGCTCCTATGGCTACACCTTC.

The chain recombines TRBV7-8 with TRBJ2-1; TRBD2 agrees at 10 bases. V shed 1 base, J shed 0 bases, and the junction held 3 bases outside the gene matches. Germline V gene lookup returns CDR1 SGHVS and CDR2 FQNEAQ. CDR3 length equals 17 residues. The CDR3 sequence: CASSLGASGSSYNEQFF. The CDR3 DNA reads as TGTGCCAGCAGCTTAGGAGCTAGCGGGAGCTCCTACAATGAGCAGTTCTTC. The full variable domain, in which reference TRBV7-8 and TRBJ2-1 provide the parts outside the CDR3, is GAGVSQSPRYKVAKRGQDVALRCDPISGHVSLFWYQQALGQGPEFLTYFQNEAQLDKSGLPSDRFFAERPEGSVSTLKIQRTQQEDSAVYLCASSLGASGSSYNEQFFGPGTRLTVL.

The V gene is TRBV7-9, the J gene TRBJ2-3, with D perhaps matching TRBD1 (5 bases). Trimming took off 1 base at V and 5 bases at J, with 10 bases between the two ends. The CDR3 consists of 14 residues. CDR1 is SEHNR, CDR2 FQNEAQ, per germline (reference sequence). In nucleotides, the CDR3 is TGTGCCAGCAGCTTAGGGCAGGGTAAAGATACGCAGTATTTT. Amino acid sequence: CASSLGQGKDTQYF. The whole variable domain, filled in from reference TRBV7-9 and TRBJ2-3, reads DTGVSQNPRHKITKRGQNVTFRCDPISEHNRLYWYRQTLGQGPEFLTYFQNEAQLEKSRLLSDRFSAERPKGSFSTLEIQRTEQGDSAMYLCASSLGQGKDTQYFGPGTRLTVL.

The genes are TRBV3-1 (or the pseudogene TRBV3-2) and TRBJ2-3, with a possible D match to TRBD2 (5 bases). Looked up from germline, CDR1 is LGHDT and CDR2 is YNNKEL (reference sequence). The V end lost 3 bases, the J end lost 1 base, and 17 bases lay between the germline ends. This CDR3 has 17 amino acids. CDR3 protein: CASSQRGRFWGTDTQYF. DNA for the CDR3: TGTGCCAGCAGCCAGCGTGGGAGATTTTGGGGCACAGATACGCAGTATTTT.

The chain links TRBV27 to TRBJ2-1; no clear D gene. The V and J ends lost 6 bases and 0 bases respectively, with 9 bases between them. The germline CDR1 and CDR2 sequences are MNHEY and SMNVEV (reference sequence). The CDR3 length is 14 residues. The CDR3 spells CASRKGGSYNEQFF. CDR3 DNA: TGTGCCAGCAGGAAGGGTGGCTCCTACAATGAGCAGTTCTTC.

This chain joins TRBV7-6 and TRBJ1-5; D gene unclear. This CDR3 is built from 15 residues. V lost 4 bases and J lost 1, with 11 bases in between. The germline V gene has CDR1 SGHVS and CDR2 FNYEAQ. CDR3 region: CASSSFSGSNQPQHF. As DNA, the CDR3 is TGTGCCAGCAGCTCCTTTTCCGGGAGCAATCAGCCCCAGCATTTT.

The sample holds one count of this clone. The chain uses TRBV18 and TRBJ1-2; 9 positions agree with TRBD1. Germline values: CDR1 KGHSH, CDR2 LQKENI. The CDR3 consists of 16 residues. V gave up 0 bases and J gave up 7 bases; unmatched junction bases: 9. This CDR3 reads CASSPPGTGNSAGYTF. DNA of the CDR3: TGTGCCAGCTCACCACCCGGGACAGGGAATTCGGCTGGCTACACCTTC. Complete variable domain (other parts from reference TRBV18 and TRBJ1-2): NAGVMQNPRHLVRRRGQEARLRCSPMKGHSHVYWYRQLPEEGLKFMVYLQKENIIDESGMPKERFSAEFPKEGPSILRIQQVVRGDSAAYFCASSPPGTGNSAGYTFGSGTRLTVV.

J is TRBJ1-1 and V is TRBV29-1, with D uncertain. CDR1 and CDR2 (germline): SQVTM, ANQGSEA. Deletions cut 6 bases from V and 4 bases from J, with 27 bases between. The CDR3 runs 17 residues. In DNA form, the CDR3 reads TGCAGCGTATCGTATCGCGCGGTGGGCCTGGGGAGCACTGAAGCTTTCTTT. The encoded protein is CSVSYRAVGLGSTEAFF. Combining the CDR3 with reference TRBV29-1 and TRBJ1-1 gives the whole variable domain SAVISQKPSRDICQRGTSLTIQCQVDSQVTMMFWYRQQPGQSLTLIATANQGSEATYESGFVIDKFPISRPNLTFSTLTVSNMSPEDSSIYLCSVSYRAVGLGSTEAFFGQGTRLTVV.